The 10 T cell receptor beta chains below all came from one sample that was sequenced in a study of blood T cell repertoires in COVID-19. Measured with immunoSEQ multiplex PCR; TCRdb has only the in-frame clones, and not every one. The sample yields 200,000 to 250,000 clones, around 81% seen once. Specimen: peripheral blood. The source is a woman aged 60-70 years with acute or convalescent COVID-19.

The chain is built from TRBV29-1 and TRBJ1-2; D is possibly TRBD1 (6 bases). The CDR3 covers 13 residues. CDR1 is SQVTM and CDR2 is ANQGSEA in the germline V gene. V was pared by 7 bases and J by 4 bases, with 16 bases between. CDR3 sequence reads: CSAWSRGFYGYTF. In nucleotides, the CDR3 is TGCAGCGCCTGGAGCAGGGGATTCTATGGCTACACCTTC.

The genes are TRBV5-1 and TRBJ2-5, with TRBD2 identical over 12 bases. Germline trimming cut 3 bases from V and 1 base from J; bases unmatched to any gene: 4. The CDR3 extends over 16 amino acids. Looked up from germline, CDR1 is SGHRS and CDR2 is YFSETQ. CDR3 sequence reads: CASSYQTSGGQETQYF. The DNA for the CDR3 is TGCGCCAGCAGCTACCAGACTAGCGGGGGCCAAGAGACCCAGTACTTC.

This clone was observed a few times. This sample includes further DNA sequences coding for the same CDR3. The chain has TRBV6-1 and TRBJ1-1, with 7 bases identical to TRBD1. V dropped 2 bases and J dropped 8; count of bases not matched to a gene: 2. The CDR3 runs 12 residues. Looked up from germline, CDR1 is MNHNS and CDR2 is SASEGT. CDR3 sequence: CASSEWTGEAFF. CDR3 coding DNA: TGTGCCAGCAGTGAATGGACAGGAGAAGCTTTCTTT.

The V gene is TRBV4-2, the J gene TRBJ2-1, with 7 bases that match TRBD2. V was pared by 0 bases and J by 4 bases, with 3 bases of the junction left unmatched. Germline V lookup: CDR1 LGHNA, CDR2 YNFKEQ. This CDR3 contains 15 residues. CDR3 sequence reads: CASSQEEAGYNEQFF. The CDR3 DNA follows: TGTGCCAGCAGCCAAGAGGAAGCGGGGTACAATGAGCAGTTCTTC.

The chain recombines TRBV4-2 with TRBJ1-6; TRBD1 is a possible D gene (6 bases). V shed 4 bases and J shed 7 bases, with 14 bases lying between them. The CDR3 has 15 residues. Germline V gene sequence: CDR1 LGHNA, CDR2 YNFKEQ. The CDR3 bases are TGTGCCAGCAGCCCAAGGACAGACACCAATTCACCCCTCCACTTT. Encoded protein: CASSPRTDTNSPLHF.

The chain joins TRBV12-5 to TRBJ2-2; D uncertain. The germline V gene encodes CDR1 LGHNT and CDR2 FRNRAP. V was pared by 2 bases and J by 5 bases, with 12 bases between. This CDR3 is built from 15 residues. The CDR3 reads CASGLTPPGTGELFF. The DNA of the CDR3 is TGTGCTAGTGGTTTGACACCCCCAGGTACCGGGGAGCTGTTTTTT.

The J gene is TRBJ1-3, the V gene TRBV19; 7 bases are shared with TRBD1. V was pared by 1 base and J by 2 bases, with 11 bases of the junction left unmatched. The CDR3 is 18 amino acids. The germline CDR1 and CDR2 sequences are LNHDA and SQIVND (reference sequence). The CDR3 reads CASSIGNGQAVTGNTIYF. CDR3 DNA: TGTGCCAGTAGTATAGGCAACGGACAGGCGGTCACTGGAAACACCATATATTTT. The full variable domain, its missing parts supplied by reference TRBV19 and TRBJ1-3, is DGGITQSPKYLFRKEGQNVTLSCEQNLNHDAMYWYRQDPGQGLRLIYYSQIVNDFQKGDIAEGYSVSREKKESFPLTVTSAQKNPTAFYLCASSIGNGQAVTGNTIYFGEGSWLTVV.

This chain links TRBV28 with TRBJ1-5; maybe TRBD1 (6 bases). This CDR3 contains 11 residues. Germline lookup yields CDR1 MDHEN and CDR2 SYDVKM. V was cut by 10 bases and J by 6 bases, with 10 bases left in between. The CDR3, as DNA: TGTGCCACACAGGGAGCTCAGCCCCAGCATTTT. Its translation is CATQGAQPQHF.

The chain employs TRBV6-1 and TRBJ2-5; D might be TRBD1 (5 bases). Trimming took 2 bases from V and 5 from J, leaving 9 bases between them. In germline, CDR1 is MNHNS, CDR2 SASEGT. The CDR3 has 13 amino acids. CDR3 coding DNA: TGTGCCAGCAGTGAATCAGGGTACGAGACCCAGTACTTC. Amino acid sequence: CASSESGYETQYF.

J is TRBJ1-2 and V is TRBV13, with a weak D call TRBD1 (5 bases). Germline CDR1 and CDR2: PRHDT and FYEKMQ (reference sequence). There are 14 residues in the CDR3. The V end lost 0 bases, the J end lost 4 bases, and 9 bases lay between the germline ends. CDR3 sequence: CASSLGRGGYGYTF. The CDR3 region has the DNA TGTGCCAGCAGCTTAGGTCGGGGGGGCTATGGCTACACCTTC.